These 11 T cell receptor beta chains were all obtained from the same sample, sequenced in a study of cytomegalovirus exposure and HLA in healthy donors. The protocol was immunoSEQ multiplex PCR, while the TCRdb copy is restricted to in-frame clones and leaves out a portion. The data show around 250,000 clones, 85% to 90% seen once. Sequenced: PBMCs. Every receptor here comes from a young woman in good health and CMV-seronegative.

The chain has TRBV7-8 and TRBJ2-1, with 11 bases matching TRBD2. This CDR3 is 17 amino acids long. The ends lost 0 bases at V and 8 bases at J; junction bases unmatched: 9. Germline V gene sequence: CDR1 SGHVS, CDR2 FQNEAQ. CDR3 in DNA: TGTGCCAGCAGCTTAGCGCTGGGGTTAGCGGGGGGGTATGAGCAGTTCTTC. Encoded protein: CASSLALGLAGGYEQFF.

The rearrangement joins TRBV19 to TRBJ2-1, with 10 bases matching TRBD2. The CDR3 is made up of 15 amino acids. V was clipped by 6 bases and J by 2 bases; unmatched bases: 4. Germline V gene data show CDR1 as LNHDA and CDR2 as SQIVND (reference sequence). CDR3 nucleotide sequence: TGTGCCAGTAGCGTAGCGGGGGGCGCCTACAATGAGCAGTTCTTC. Its translation is CASSVAGGAYNEQFF.

The chain carries TRBV28 and TRBJ2-3; 12 nucleotides line up with TRBD1. Germline V gene lookup returns CDR1 MDHEN and CDR2 SYDVKM. The CDR3 runs 19 residues. J was trimmed by 2 bases and V by 3 bases; bases with no gene match: 12. The CDR3: CASSFWGQGASRPTDTQYF. CDR3 nucleotides: TGTGCCAGCAGTTTCTGGGGACAGGGGGCTTCGCGCCCCACAGATACGCAGTATTTT.

The chain recombines TRBV18 with TRBJ1-4, with TRBD1 as a possible D gene (6 bases). Germline V lookup: CDR1 KGHSH, CDR2 LQKENI. Trimming shortened V by 1 base and J by 6 bases, and 9 bases separated the two germline ends. The CDR3 covers 14 residues. In DNA form, the CDR3 reads TGTGCCAGCTCACCACGCGCAGGGGATGAAAAACTGTTTTTT. This gives the protein CASSPRAGDEKLFF. Based on the CDR3 plus reference TRBV18 and TRBJ1-4, the full variable domain is NAGVMQNPRHLVRRRGQEARLRCSPMKGHSHVYWYRQLPEEGLKFMVYLQKENIIDESGMPKERFSAEFPKEGPSILRIQQVVRGDSAAYFCASSPRAGDEKLFFGSGTQLSVL.

The gene calls are TRBV15 and TRBJ1-1, with a weak D call TRBD1 (5 bases). The CDR3 has 14 amino acids. Deletions cut 0 bases from V and 5 bases from J, with 10 bases between. CDR1 and CDR2 (germline): LNHNV, YYDKDF (reference sequence). Written as DNA, the CDR3 is TGTGCCACCAGCAGAGAGGGGGGAGTAACTGAAGCTTTCTTT. Amino acid sequence: CATSREGGVTEAFF.

This chain connects TRBV14 to TRBJ2-3, with 13 positions matching TRBD2. J lost 6 bases, V lost 0 bases, and 3 bases had no gene match. The CDR3 length is 16 residues. Germline values: CDR1 SGHDN, CDR2 FVKESK. CDR3 protein: CASSQDWTSGGDTQYF. In DNA form, the CDR3 reads TGTGCCAGCAGCCAAGACTGGACTAGCGGGGGCGATACGCAGTATTTT.

This clone has a single count. The rearrangement links TRBV7-9 to TRBJ2-7; the D is unclear. Trimming shortened V by 1 base and J by 5 bases, and 12 bases separated the two germline ends. The CDR3 loop spans 14 amino acids. Germline V gene sequence: CDR1 SEHNR, CDR2 FQNEAQ (reference sequence). In DNA form, the CDR3 reads TGTGCCAGCAGCTTAGTTGACATTTCGGACGAGCAGTACTTC. Protein product: CASSLVDISDEQYF.

The CDR3 DNA follows: TGTGCCAGCAGTACTGAGCAGGGGACAATCCCTCGTCAGCCCCAGCATTTT. Translated: CASSTEQGTIPRQPQHF. The genes are TRBV28 and TRBJ1-5; maybe TRBD1 (6 bases). Trimming stripped 5 bases from V and 6 bases from J, with 23 bases between. The CDR3 sequence is 17 residues long. CDR1 MDHEN and CDR2 SYDVKM come from the germline V gene.

This chain joins TRBV6-1 and TRBJ2-7; 11 bases line up with TRBD2. From germline, CDR1 is MNHNS and CDR2 SASEGT. Losses at the gene ends were 10 bases for V and 6 bases for J; bases not matched to a gene: 2. This CDR3 is built from 11 residues. The CDR3 sequence is CAILAGVEQYF. The CDR3 DNA follows: TGTGCCATACTAGCGGGGGTCGAGCAGTACTTC.

The chain links TRBV7-9 to TRBJ1-5; maybe TRBD1 (5 bases). Germline values: CDR1 SEHNR, CDR2 FQNEAQ (reference sequence). The CDR3 has 13 amino acids. The ends were cut back, 4 bases at V and 4 bases at J, with 8 bases in the middle. CDR3 sequence: CASSSGLNQPQHF. In DNA, the CDR3 is TGTGCCAGCAGCTCAGGGTTGAATCAGCCCCAGCATTTT.

V is TRBV6-5 and J is TRBJ2-7; 9 nucleotides line up with TRBD1. V shed 0 bases, J shed 2 bases, and the junction held 2 bases outside the gene matches. The germline V gene encodes CDR1 MNHEY and CDR2 SVGAGI. This CDR3 has 15 residues. This CDR3 reads CASSYSRDRAYEQYF. The CDR3, as DNA: TGTGCCAGCAGTTACTCGAGGGACAGGGCCTACGAGCAGTACTTC.